The next 32 T cell receptor beta chains were all read from a single sample in a study of molecular identifiers for immune sequencing clone quantification (dated by TCRdb to the late 2010s). Preparation of the library involved PCR. Sequencing was carried out with an Illumina HiSeq 4000. The public reads were quality trimmed at Q25 with fastp and then assembled into clones with MiXCR by TCRdb, keeping productive beta chains. Rows with a matching CDR3 protein are joined into one entry that keeps the most common DNA and genes. A total of about 640,000 distinct CDR3 sequences appear in this sample, 20% of them only once. Roughly 0.9% of the sample is taken by the ten largest. The sequencing input was naive CD8+ T cells from blood, with Jurkat cell RNA spiked in. Reading the label with the study, this specimen's cell subset or site is: FACS-sorted CD8+CD4-CCR7+CD45RA+ naive T cells. These receptors were obtained from a human donor in good health. Some libraries in this study had Jurkat cell RNA spiked in.

The chain uses TRBV19 and TRBJ1-5; D is unresolved. Germline V gene lookup returns CDR1 LNHDA and CDR2 SQIVND (reference sequence). The CDR3 sequence is 16 residues long. V lost 3 bases, J lost 0 bases, and 12 bases lay in between. The CDR3 region is CASSIGAIYSNQPQHF. The CDR3 bases are TGTGCCAGTAGTATCGGCGCCATCTATAGCAATCAGCCCCAGCATTTT.

As concerns this clonotype: This sequence may be a read error, since a much larger clone differs from it by one base. This chain links TRBV4-1 with TRBJ2-7; 7 bases match TRBD1. Germline V lookup: CDR1 MGHRA, CDR2 YSYEKL. The CDR3 contains 17 residues. CDR3 sequence reads: CASGQRPPGQLPHEQYF. CDR3 coding DNA: TGCGCCAGCGGCCAAAGGCCCCCGGGACAGCTACCCCACGAGCAGTACTTC.

This clonotype showed up many times. The chain couples TRBV19 to TRBJ2-5; no definite D call. The CDR3 has 13 amino acids. Trimming took off 3 bases at V and 5 bases at J, with 10 bases between the two ends. Looked up from germline, CDR1 is LNHDA and CDR2 is SQIVND (reference sequence). CDR3 in amino acids: CASSITGSETQYF. CDR3 nucleotide sequence: TGTGCCAGTAGTATCACCGGGTCCGAGACCCAGTACTTC.

This clonotype turned up a few times. The CDR3: CASSSGGRAGAFF. The CDR3, as DNA: TGTGCCAGCAGCTCAGGGGGGAGGGCTGGAGCTTTCTTT. V and J are TRBV7-2 and TRBJ1-1; 7 bases are shared with TRBD1. Germline V lookup: CDR1 SGHTA, CDR2 FQGNSA. The V gene end was trimmed by 4 bases and the J gene end by 10 bases; junction bases not matched to a gene: 9. The CDR3 has 13 residues.

This clonotype appeared many times. V usage is TRBV29-1 and J usage is TRBJ1-1, with TRBD1 as a possible D gene (6 bases). Germline CDR1 SQVTM, CDR2 ANQGSEA. This CDR3 has 13 amino acids. Trimming stripped 3 bases from V and 2 bases from J, with 10 bases between. DNA of the CDR3: TGCAGCGTTGACGAGACAGGCAACACTGAAGCTTTCTTT. Its translation is CSVDETGNTEAFF. The whole variable domain, remainder taken from reference TRBV29-1 and TRBJ1-1, is SAVISQKPSRDICQRGTSLTIQCQVDSQVTMMFWYRQQPGQSLTLIATANQGSEATYESGFVIDKFPISRPNLTFSTLTVSNMSPEDSSIYLCSVDETGNTEAFFGQGTRLTVV.

This chain links TRBV4-3 with TRBJ2-7; no clear D. CDR3 length: 15 residues. V was cut by 0 bases and J by 3 bases, with 12 bases left in between. Germline-derived CDR1 and CDR2 are LGHNA and YSLEER. Here the CDR3 reads CASSQDNSAVYEQYF. In nucleotides, the CDR3 is TGCGCCAGCAGCCAAGATAATTCGGCAGTCTACGAGCAGTACTTC.

In its sample, this clonotype was seen many times. The chain employs TRBV7-7 and TRBJ2-5, with 8 bases matching TRBD1. Germline CDR1 reads SSHAT; CDR2 reads FNYEAQ (reference sequence). V was pared by 1 base and J by 4 bases, with 2 bases of the junction left unmatched. CDR3 length: 14 amino acids. CDR3 amino acids: CASSLVQGAETQYF. The CDR3 coding sequence is TGTGCCAGCAGCTTAGTGCAGGGGGCAGAGACCCAGTACTTC. The whole variable domain, filled in from reference TRBV7-7 and TRBJ2-5, reads GAGVSQSPRYKVTKRGQDVTLRCDPISSHATLYWYQQALGQGPEFLTYFNYEAQPDKSGLPSDRFSAERPEGSISTLTIQRTEQRDSAMYRCASSLVQGAETQYFGPGTRLLVL.

There are many counts of this clonotype. The chain is built from TRBV4-1 and TRBJ2-7, with D unclear. V was cut by 0 bases and J by 1 base, with 10 bases left in between. The CDR3 is made up of 15 amino acids. Germline V gene lookup returns CDR1 MGHRA and CDR2 YSYEKL. CDR3 residues: CASSQEVRPSYEQYF. CDR3 nucleotide sequence: TGCGCCAGCAGCCAAGAAGTCAGGCCTTCCTACGAGCAGTACTTC.

This clonotype appeared many times. This chain uses TRBV20-1 with TRBJ2-2; D remains unclear. V lost 0 bases to trimming and J lost 3 bases, with 8 bases between them. The CDR3 runs to 14 residues. Germline V gene lookup returns CDR1 DFQATT and CDR2 SNEGSKA (reference sequence). CDR3 DNA sequence: TGCAGTGCTAGAGATTTCACTCACACCGGGGAGCTGTTTTTT. This sequence encodes CSARDFTHTGELFF.

As to this clonotype: The junction departs from germline at one end; a sequencing error may be responsible. The chain is built from TRBV11-2 and TRBJ2-1; either TRBD1 or TRBD2 may supply D (6 bases each). Germline-derived CDR1 and CDR2 are SGHAT and FQNNGV. The CDR3 consists of 19 residues. The DNA for the CDR3 is TGTGCCGGCAGCTTAAGCGCCAGGGGAGGCGCCTTACCCTACAATGAGCAGTTCTTC. Translated, it gives CAGSLSARGGALPYNEQFF.

CDR3 sequence reads: CASSSGLAIYGYTF. The CDR3 region has the DNA TGTGCCAGCAGTTCGGGACTGGCGATCTATGGCTACACCTTC. The chain couples TRBV28 to TRBJ1-2, with D maybe TRBD1 (5 bases). The germline V and J ends were trimmed by 4 bases and 4 bases, with 13 bases remaining between them. CDR1 and CDR2 (germline): MDHEN, SYDVKM. The CDR3 totals 14 residues.

This clonotype was observed at least ten times. The CDR3 DNA sequence: TGTGCCAGCAGTTCCAGGGTCTCTGGGGCCAACGTCCTGACTTTC. As protein: CASSSRVSGANVLTF. The chain recombines TRBV28 with TRBJ2-6; D might be TRBD1 (5 bases). There are 15 residues in the CDR3. V was cut by 4 bases and J by 0 bases, with 7 bases left in between. Germline V gene sequence: CDR1 MDHEN, CDR2 SYDVKM.

Only a few counts were recorded for this clonotype. This rearrangement joins TRBV30 to TRBJ1-3, with no clear D. The germline V and J ends were trimmed by 4 bases and 0 bases, with 4 bases remaining between them. CDR3 length: 12 amino acids. CDR1 is GTSNPN, CDR2 SVGIG, per germline (reference sequence). The CDR3, as DNA: TGTGCCTGGATGGGCTCTGGAAACACCATATATTTT. Translating it yields CAWMGSGNTIYF.

This clonotype was picked up many times. The chain joins TRBV28 to TRBJ1-2; 8 nucleotides align to TRBD1. From germline, CDR1 is MDHEN and CDR2 SYDVKM. The CDR3 has 14 residues. Trimming cost V 2 bases and J 4 bases; bases outside gene matches: 3. The CDR3 reads CASSLTGGGYGYTF. In DNA form, the CDR3 reads TGTGCCAGCAGTTTAACAGGGGGAGGCTATGGCTACACCTTC.

This clonotype showed up many times. V usage is TRBV6-5 and J usage is TRBJ1-5; D not resolved. From germline, CDR1 is MNHEY and CDR2 SVGAGI. This CDR3 is 15 amino acids long. V shed 6 bases and J shed 3 bases, with 15 bases lying between them. CDR3 sequence: CASSTLGEINQPQHF. CDR3 sequence (DNA): TGTGCCAGCAGCACACTCGGCGAAATCAATCAGCCCCAGCATTTT.

This clonotype was detected many times. The chain joins TRBV21-1 to TRBJ1-5; the table's D call TRBD1 went unverified against the DNA. TRBV21-1 is listed as a pseudogene. The CDR3 runs 18 residues. CDR3 in DNA: TGTGCCAGCAGCAAAGGAATGGGCAGGGGGCTTAATATTCAGCCCCAGCATTTT. This sequence encodes CASSKGMGRGLNIQPQHF.

With regard to this clonotype: A single base separates this from a much larger clone, so it may be a read error. The chain joins TRBV28 to TRBJ2-1; either TRBD1 or TRBD2 may fit D (5 bases each). Per germline, CDR1 MDHEN and CDR2 SYDVKM. This CDR3 has 17 residues. Here the CDR3 reads CAGSPWDGRHSYNEQFF. As DNA, the CDR3 is TGTGCCGGCAGTCCCTGGGACGGGCGCCACTCCTACAATGAGCAGTTCTTC.

This clonotype turned up a few times. The chain carries TRBV4-3 and TRBJ2-2; D is uncertain. The germline V and J ends were trimmed by 0 bases and 6 bases, with 14 bases remaining between them. CDR3 length equals 16 residues. Germline V gene lookup returns CDR1 LGHNA and CDR2 YSLEER. The CDR3 DNA sequence: TGCGCCAGCAGCCAAGATAAAAGGTTATTATCCGGGGAGCTGTTTTTT. Protein sequence: CASSQDKRLLSGELFF.

Concerning this clonotype: This may be a read error, as it is one base from a much larger clone. V usage is TRBV19 and J usage is TRBJ1-1; D not certain. This CDR3 contains 13 residues. Germline values: CDR1 LNHDA, CDR2 SQIVND (reference sequence). The CDR3 sequence is CVSSIGTNTEAFF. Written as DNA, the CDR3 is TGTGTCAGTAGTATAGGAACGAACACTGAAGCTTTCTTT.

This clonotype showed up many times. This chain links TRBV23-1 with TRBJ2-7; no clear D. TRBV23-1 is known as an ORF, though its function is uncertain. CDR3 size: 16 residues. V was pared by 0 bases and J by 3 bases, with 15 bases between. CDR3 protein: CASSQSWPDIRYEQYF. CDR3 bases: TGCGCCAGCAGTCAATCCTGGCCTGATATCCGCTACGAGCAGTACTTC.

The V call is TRBV4-2, the J call TRBJ2-7; TRBD2 might be the D (5 bases). The CDR3 is 16 amino acids. Germline V CDR1 and CDR2: LGHNA, YNFKEQ. The ends were cut back, 0 bases at V and 2 bases at J, with 14 bases in the middle. CDR3 nucleotides: TGTGCCAGCAGCCAAGAGGGCCGGGCGGGCCCCTACGAGCAGTACTTC. Translating it yields CASSQEGRAGPYEQYF.

This clonotype was seen ten or more times. V and J are TRBV20-1 and TRBJ2-3; 13 bases agree with TRBD2. Per germline, CDR1 DFQATT and CDR2 SNEGSKA (reference sequence). With V trimmed by 0 bases and J by 2 bases, 8 bases remained unmatched. The CDR3 runs 18 residues. As DNA, the CDR3 is TGCAGTGCTAGAGATATCAGGACTAGCGGGGGAATCACAGATACGCAGTATTTT. Translated: CSARDIRTSGGITDTQYF.

This clonotype came up many times. The chain couples TRBV2 to TRBJ2-3; 10 bases fit TRBD2. Per the germline V gene, CDR1 is SNHLY and CDR2 is FYNNEI. J gave up 1 base and V 8 bases, and 6 bases lay outside the gene matches. The CDR3 extends over 15 amino acids. The CDR3 loop is CASSGGTSGTDTQYF. CDR3 DNA sequence: TGTGCCAGCTCTGGGGGGACTAGCGGCACAGATACGCAGTATTTT.

There are many counts of this clonotype. The chain combines TRBV3-1 with TRBJ1-5; possible D gene TRBD1, 5 bases. Germline values: CDR1 LGHDT, CDR2 YNNKEL (reference sequence). The V end was cut by 4 bases, the J end by 3 bases, with 10 bases between. The CDR3 loop spans 14 amino acids. The CDR3 DNA is TGTGCCAGCAGCCCCGTCAGGGACAATCAGCCCCAGCATTTT. Protein product: CASSPVRDNQPQHF. The full variable domain, its missing parts supplied by reference TRBV3-1 and TRBJ1-5, is DTAVSQTPKYLVTQMGNDKSIKCEQNLGHDTMYWYKQDSKKFLKIMFSYNNKELIINETVPNRFSPKSPDKAHLNLHINSLELGDSAVYFCASSPVRDNQPQHFGDGTRLSIL.

Ten or more counts support this clonotype. The J gene is TRBJ2-7, the V gene TRBV19; 12 bases fit TRBD1. The CDR3 runs 13 residues. V trimming: 6 bases; J trimming: 6 bases; junction bases outside the gene matches: 3. Germline V gives CDR1 LNHDA, CDR2 SQIVND (reference sequence). Here the CDR3 reads CASRGTGGGEQYF. The CDR3 region has the DNA TGTGCCAGTAGGGGGACAGGGGGCGGCGAGCAGTACTTC.

This clonotype was found many times. This sequence joins TRBV2 and TRBJ1-2, with 8 bases aligning to TRBD1. The V gene's germline CDR1 is SNHLY and CDR2 FYNNEI. This CDR3 contains 16 residues. With V trimmed by 8 bases and J by 4 bases, 15 bases remained unmatched. The DNA for the CDR3 is TGTGCCAGCGGAGAACGTGGGGCAGGGGGCACCTATGGCTACACCTTC. Translating it yields CASGERGAGGTYGYTF.

The chain uses TRBV19 and TRBJ2-7, with D tentatively TRBD1 (6 bases). V lost 1 base, J lost 5 bases, and 12 bases lay in between. The CDR3 runs 14 residues. Germline V gene sequence: CDR1 LNHDA, CDR2 SQIVND (reference sequence). CDR3 sequence: CASSIGGGSNEQYF. The CDR3 DNA follows: TGTGCCAGTAGTATAGGAGGGGGAAGCAACGAGCAGTACTTC.

Note on this clonotype: Being one base from a much bigger clone, this may be a read error. V gene TRBV19 combines with J gene TRBJ2-2, with 9 bases lining up with TRBD1. CDR1 is LNHDA and CDR2 is SQIVND in the germline V gene (reference sequence). The CDR3 is made up of 15 amino acids. The CDR3 DNA reads TGTGCCAGTAGAAACGCGGGACAGGGACACGGGGAGCCGTTTTTT. Amino acid sequence: CASRNAGQGHGEPFF.

This clonotype was observed at least ten times. This chain joins TRBV5-5 and TRBJ2-7; 7 nucleotides align to TRBD1. The germline gives CDR1 SGHKS, CDR2 YYEKEE (reference sequence). The CDR3 has 14 amino acids. V lost 3 bases to trimming and J lost 3 bases; unmatched junction nucleotides: 6. CDR3 in DNA: TGTGCCAGCAGCTCAACAGGGGCAAACTACGAGCAGTACTTC. As protein: CASSSTGANYEQYF.

The rearrangement joins TRBV27 to TRBJ2-7; 11 bases match TRBD2. This CDR3 has 14 residues. V trimming: 6 bases; J trimming: 4 bases; junction bases outside the gene matches: 5. Looked up from germline, CDR1 is MNHEY and CDR2 is SMNVEV (reference sequence). This CDR3 is CASRSGTSGYEQYF. The CDR3 coding sequence is TGTGCCAGCAGGTCCGGGACTAGCGGTTACGAGCAGTACTTC.

This sequence joins TRBV5-6 and TRBJ1-4; no firm D call. CDR1 and CDR2 (germline): SGHDT, YYEEEE. This CDR3 has 12 amino acids. Trimming removed 3 bases from V and 8 bases from J, with 8 bases in between. The CDR3 nucleotides are TGTGCCAGCAGCTGGGGAGGCGAAAAACTGTTTTTT. It encodes CASSWGGEKLFF.

Of note for this clonotype: The junction does not match germline at one end; this may be a read error. The chain is built from TRBV20-1 and TRBJ2-7; possibly TRBD1 for D (6 bases). This CDR3 is built from 15 residues. Germline CDR1 and CDR2: DFQATT and SNEGSKA (reference sequence). The CDR3 DNA is TGCAGTGCTAGAGAACTGGGACAAGGGTCCTGCGAGCAGTACTTC. Translation gives CSARELGQGSCEQYF.